The sample holds many counts of the clone carrying this T cell receptor (beta chain). Its antigen remains unidentified. Trimming removed 4 bases from V and 5 bases from J; junction bases left unmatched: 13. The CDR3 sequence is 16 residues long. Germline V gives CDR1 LGHDT, CDR2 YNNKEL (reference sequence). This specimen belongs to a study of human T cells and chemical hapten exposure. About the research overall: Scalp application of diphenylcyclopropenone was performed weekly in patients across the entire roughly 25-week study. General study points: There was no change with DPC sensitization in TCRs above 1 in 1000 frequency.

TCRdb itself ran the RACE reads through MiXCR, one entry per CDR3 protein. This table has roughly 360,000 distinct CDR3 sequences, roughly 5% appearing once. Time point reported: patch test 1, 2 weeks after DPC sensitization. The treatment here: therapeutic diphenylcyclopropenone sensitization with weekly scalp DPC. This clonotype originated in a woman aged 50 to 60 with alopecia areata. Some clones in this sample may be carry-over from other donors' samples. Sequences were derived from whole blood, sampled in connection with sensitization to the hapten diphenylcyclopropenone (DPC). The chain joins TRBV3-1 to TRBJ2-7; 8 nucleotides line up with TRBD2. The CDR3: CASSLRPGTREDEQYF. CDR3 coding DNA: TGTGCCAGCAGCCTGCGGCCCGGGACTAGGGAGGACGAGCAGTACTTC.